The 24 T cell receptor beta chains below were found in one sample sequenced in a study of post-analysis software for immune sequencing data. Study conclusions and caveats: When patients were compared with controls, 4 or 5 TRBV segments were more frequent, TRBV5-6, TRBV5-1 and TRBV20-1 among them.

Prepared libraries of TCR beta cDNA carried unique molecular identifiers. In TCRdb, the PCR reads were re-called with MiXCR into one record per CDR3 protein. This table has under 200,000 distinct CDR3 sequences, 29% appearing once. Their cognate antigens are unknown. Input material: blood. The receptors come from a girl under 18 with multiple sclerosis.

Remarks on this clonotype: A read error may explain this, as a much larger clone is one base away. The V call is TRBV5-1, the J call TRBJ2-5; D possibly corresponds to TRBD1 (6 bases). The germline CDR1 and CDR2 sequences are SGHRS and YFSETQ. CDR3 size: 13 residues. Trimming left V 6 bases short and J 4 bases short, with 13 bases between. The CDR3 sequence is CASNLGQRETQYF. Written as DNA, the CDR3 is TGCGCCAGCAACTTAGGACAGAGAGAGACCCAGTACTTC.

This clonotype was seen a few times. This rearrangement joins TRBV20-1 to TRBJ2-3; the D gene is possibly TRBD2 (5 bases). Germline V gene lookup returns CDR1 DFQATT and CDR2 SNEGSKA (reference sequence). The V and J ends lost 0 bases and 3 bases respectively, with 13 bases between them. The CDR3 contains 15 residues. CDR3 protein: CSARDSGFGTDTQYF. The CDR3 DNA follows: TGCAGTGCTAGAGATTCGGGATTTGGGACAGATACGCAGTATTTT.

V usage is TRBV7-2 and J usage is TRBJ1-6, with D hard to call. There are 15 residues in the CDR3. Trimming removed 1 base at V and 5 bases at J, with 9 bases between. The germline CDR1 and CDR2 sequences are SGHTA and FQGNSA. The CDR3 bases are TGTGCCAGCAGCTTAGTCGCACTCAATAATTCACCCCTCCACTTT. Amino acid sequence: CASSLVALNNSPLHF.

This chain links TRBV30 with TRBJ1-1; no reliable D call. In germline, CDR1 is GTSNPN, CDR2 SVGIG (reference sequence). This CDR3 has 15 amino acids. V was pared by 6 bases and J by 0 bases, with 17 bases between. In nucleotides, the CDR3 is TGTGCCTGCCCCTCGGTGGGCAGATTGAACACTGAAGCTTTCTTT. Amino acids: CACPSVGRLNTEAFF.

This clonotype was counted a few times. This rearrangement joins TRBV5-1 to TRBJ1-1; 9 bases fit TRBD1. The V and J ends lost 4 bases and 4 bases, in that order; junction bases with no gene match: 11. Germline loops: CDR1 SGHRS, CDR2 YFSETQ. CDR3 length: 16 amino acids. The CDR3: CASSPGTGRRTTEAFF. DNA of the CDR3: TGCGCCAGCAGCCCGGGGACAGGGAGGAGGACCACTGAAGCTTTCTTT.

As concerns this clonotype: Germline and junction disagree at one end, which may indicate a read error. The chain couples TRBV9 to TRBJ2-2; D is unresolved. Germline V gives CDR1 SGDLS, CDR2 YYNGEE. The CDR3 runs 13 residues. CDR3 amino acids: CASSVTHTGELFF. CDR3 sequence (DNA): TGTGCCAGCAGCGTAACGCACACTGGGGAGCTGTTTTTT.

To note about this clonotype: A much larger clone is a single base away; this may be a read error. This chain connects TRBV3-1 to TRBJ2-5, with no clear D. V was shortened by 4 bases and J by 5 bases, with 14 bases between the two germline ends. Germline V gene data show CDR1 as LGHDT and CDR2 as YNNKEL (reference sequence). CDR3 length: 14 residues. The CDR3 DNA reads TGTGCCAGCAGCCGAGGATCGCACGGGGAGACCCAGTACTTC. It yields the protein CASSRGSHGETQYF.

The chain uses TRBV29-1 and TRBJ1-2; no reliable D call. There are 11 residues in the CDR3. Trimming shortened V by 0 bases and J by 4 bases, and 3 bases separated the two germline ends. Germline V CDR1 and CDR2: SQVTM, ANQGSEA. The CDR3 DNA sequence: TGCAGCGTTGAAGAAGCCTATGGCTACACCTTC. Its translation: CSVEEAYGYTF. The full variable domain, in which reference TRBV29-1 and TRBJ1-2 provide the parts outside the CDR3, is SAVISQKPSRDICQRGTSLTIQCQVDSQVTMMFWYRQQPGQSLTLIATANQGSEATYESGFVIDKFPISRPNLTFSTLTVSNMSPEDSSIYLCSVEEAYGYTFGSGTRLTVV.

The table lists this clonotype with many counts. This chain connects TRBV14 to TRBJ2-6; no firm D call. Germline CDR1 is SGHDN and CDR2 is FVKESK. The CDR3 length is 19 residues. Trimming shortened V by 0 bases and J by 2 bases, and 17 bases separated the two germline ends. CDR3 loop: CASSQDLAVGETGANVLTF. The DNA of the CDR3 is TGTGCCAGCAGCCAAGATCTTGCAGTGGGCGAGACTGGGGCCAACGTCCTGACTTTC.

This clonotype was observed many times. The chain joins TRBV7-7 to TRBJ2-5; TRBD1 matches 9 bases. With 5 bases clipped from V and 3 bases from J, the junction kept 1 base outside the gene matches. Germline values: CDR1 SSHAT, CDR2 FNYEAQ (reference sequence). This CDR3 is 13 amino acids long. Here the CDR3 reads CASSGQGKETQYF. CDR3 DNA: TGTGCCAGCAGCGGACAGGGGAAAGAGACCCAGTACTTC.

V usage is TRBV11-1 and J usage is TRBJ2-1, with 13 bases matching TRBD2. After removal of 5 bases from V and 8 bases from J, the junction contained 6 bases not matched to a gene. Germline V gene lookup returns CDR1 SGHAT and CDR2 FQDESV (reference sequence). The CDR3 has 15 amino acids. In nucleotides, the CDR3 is TGTGCCAGCAGCCCTACTAGCGGGAGGGGCTATGAGCAGTTCTTC. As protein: CASSPTSGRGYEQFF.

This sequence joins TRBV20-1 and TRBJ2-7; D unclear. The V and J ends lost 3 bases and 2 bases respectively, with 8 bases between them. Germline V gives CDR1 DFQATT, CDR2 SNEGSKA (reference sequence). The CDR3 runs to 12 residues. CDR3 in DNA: TGCAGTGCTAGCGACAAACCCTACGAGCAGTACTTC. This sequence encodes CSASDKPYEQYF.

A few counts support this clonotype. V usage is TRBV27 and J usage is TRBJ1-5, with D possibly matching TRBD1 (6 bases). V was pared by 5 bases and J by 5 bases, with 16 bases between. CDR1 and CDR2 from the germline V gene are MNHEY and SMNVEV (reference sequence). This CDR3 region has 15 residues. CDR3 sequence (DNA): TGTGCCAGCAGTAAGAACAGGGTCTCAGATCAGCCCCAGCATTTT. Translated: CASSKNRVSDQPQHF.

CDR3 in amino acids: CSVAGTGVYEQYF. Written as DNA, the CDR3 is TGCAGCGTTGCCGGGACAGGGGTATACGAGCAGTACTTC. The V gene is TRBV29-1, the J gene TRBJ2-4; 10 nucleotides align to TRBD1. The DNA matches TRBJ2-7 better at its end, which makes the J call doubtful. Germline lookup yields CDR1 SQVTM and CDR2 ANQGSEA. The CDR3 loop spans 13 amino acids.

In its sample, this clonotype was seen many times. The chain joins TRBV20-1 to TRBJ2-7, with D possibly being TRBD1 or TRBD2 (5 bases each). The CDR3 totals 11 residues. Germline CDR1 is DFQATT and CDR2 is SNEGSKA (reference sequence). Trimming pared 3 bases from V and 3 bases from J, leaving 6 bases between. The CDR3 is CSARRGYEQYF. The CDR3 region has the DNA TGCAGTGCTAGGAGGGGCTACGAGCAGTACTTC.

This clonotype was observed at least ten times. The CDR3 nucleotides are TGTGCCACCAGCAGACTAGCTGGACGCGGACGTCCAGATACGCAGTATTTT. Protein product: CATSRLAGRGRPDTQYF. This chain connects TRBV15 to TRBJ2-3, with D maybe TRBD2 (5 bases). The germline CDR1 and CDR2 sequences are LNHNV and YYDKDF (reference sequence). V was trimmed by 2 bases and J by 4 bases, leaving 19 bases between them. CDR3 length: 17 residues.

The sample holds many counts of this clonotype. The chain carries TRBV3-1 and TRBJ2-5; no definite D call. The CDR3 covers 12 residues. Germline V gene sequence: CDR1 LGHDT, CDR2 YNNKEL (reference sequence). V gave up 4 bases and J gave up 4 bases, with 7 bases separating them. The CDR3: CASSPPRETQYF. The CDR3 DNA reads TGTGCCAGCAGCCCCCCGAGAGAGACCCAGTACTTC.

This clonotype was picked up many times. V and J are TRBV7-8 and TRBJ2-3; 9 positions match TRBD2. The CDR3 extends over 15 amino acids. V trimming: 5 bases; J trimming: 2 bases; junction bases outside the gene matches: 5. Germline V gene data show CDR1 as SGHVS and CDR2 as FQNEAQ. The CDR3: CASSQAGGHTDTQYF. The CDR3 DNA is TGTGCCAGCAGCCAAGCGGGAGGACACACAGATACGCAGTATTTT.

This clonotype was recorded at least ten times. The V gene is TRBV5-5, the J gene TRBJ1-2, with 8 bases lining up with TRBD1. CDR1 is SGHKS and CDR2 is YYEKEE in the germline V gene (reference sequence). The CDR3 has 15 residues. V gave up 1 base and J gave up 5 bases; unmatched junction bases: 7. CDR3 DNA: TGTGCCAGCAGCTTGATGGACAGGGCAGGATATGGCTACACCTTC. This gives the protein CASSLMDRAGYGYTF.

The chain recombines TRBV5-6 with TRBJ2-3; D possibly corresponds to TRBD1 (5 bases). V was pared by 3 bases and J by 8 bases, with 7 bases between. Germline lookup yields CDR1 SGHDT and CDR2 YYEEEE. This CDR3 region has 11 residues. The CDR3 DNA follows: TGTGCCAGCAGCTCCCAGGGTACGCAGTATTTT. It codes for CASSSQGTQYF.

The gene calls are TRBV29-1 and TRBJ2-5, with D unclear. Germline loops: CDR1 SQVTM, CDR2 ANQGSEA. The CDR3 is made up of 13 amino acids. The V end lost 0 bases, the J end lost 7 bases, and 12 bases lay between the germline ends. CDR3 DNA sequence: TGCAGCGTTGAAGATTGGCTGGTAGGGACCCAGTACTTC. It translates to CSVEDWLVGTQYF.

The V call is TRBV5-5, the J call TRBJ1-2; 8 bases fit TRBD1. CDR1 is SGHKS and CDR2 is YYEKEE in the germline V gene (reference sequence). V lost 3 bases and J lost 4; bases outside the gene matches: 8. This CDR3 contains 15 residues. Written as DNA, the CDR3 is TGTGCCAGCAGCTCACCAGGGGGCGAGGGCTATGGCTACACCTTC. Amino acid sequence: CASSSPGGEGYGYTF.

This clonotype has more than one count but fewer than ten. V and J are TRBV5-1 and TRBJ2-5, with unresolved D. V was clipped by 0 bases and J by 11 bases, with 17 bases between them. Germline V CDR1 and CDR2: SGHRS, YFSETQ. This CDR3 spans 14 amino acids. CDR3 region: CASSLDGIFDGQYF. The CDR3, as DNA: TGCGCCAGCAGCTTGGATGGCATTTTCGACGGGCAGTACTTC.

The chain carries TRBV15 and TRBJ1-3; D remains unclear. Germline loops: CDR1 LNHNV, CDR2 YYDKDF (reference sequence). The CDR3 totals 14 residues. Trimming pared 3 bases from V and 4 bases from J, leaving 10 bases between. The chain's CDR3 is CATSSGTGGNTIYF. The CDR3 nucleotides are TGTGCCACCAGCAGTGGAACGGGAGGAAACACCATATATTTT.